These 27 T cell receptor beta chains came from one sample sequenced in a study of T cell clones after liver transplantation. Assay used: immunoSEQ multiplex PCR; TCRdb lists only in-frame clones, some missing. The data show approximately 100,000 clones, roughly 80% seen once. The sample was CD4+ T cells from blood, taken around 44 months after liver transplant. The receptor source for this set is a human patient who received a liver transplant. A share of the T cells may be of graft donor origin.

CDR3 DNA: TGTGCCAGTACCCGGGGAGGGGTCCTTTGGAATGAGCAGTTCTTC. Translating it yields CASTRGGVLWNEQFF. The rearrangement joins TRBV19 to TRBJ2-1, with TRBD2 matching 7 bases. Germline V CDR1 and CDR2: LNHDA, SQIVND (reference sequence). The junction had 13 bases not matched to a gene; V was cut back by 7 bases and J by 7 bases. The CDR3 spans 15 residues.

The rearrangement joins TRBV6-1 to TRBJ1-5; 10 bases agree with TRBD1. The V gene's germline CDR1 is MNHNS and CDR2 SASEGT. CDR3 length: 15 residues. Germline trimming cut 7 bases from V and 7 bases from J; bases unmatched to any gene: 10. The CDR3 nucleotides read TGTGCCAGCACCCCATTGCGGGACAGGGGACAGCCCCAGCATTTT. Amino acid sequence: CASTPLRDRGQPQHF.

J is TRBJ1-4 and V is TRBV6-1, with D possibly matching TRBD1 (6 bases). The CDR3 spans 15 residues. The V gene lost 8 bases and the J gene lost 7 bases, with 20 bases spanning the gap. Germline CDR1 MNHNS, CDR2 SASEGT. The CDR3 loop is CASYPGGGAGEKLFF. CDR3 bases: TGTGCCAGCTACCCCGGGGGGGGCGCGGGTGAAAAACTGTTTTTT.

The CDR3 is CASSFWGYNEKLFF. The CDR3 nucleotides are TGTGCCAGCAGCTTCTGGGGTTATAATGAAAAACTGTTTTTT. V and J are TRBV5-6 and TRBJ1-4, with unresolved D. Germline CDR1 is SGHDT and CDR2 is YYEEEE. Trimming removed 2 bases from V and 4 bases from J, with 9 bases in between. CDR3 length: 14 residues.

The chain recombines TRBV5-5 with TRBJ2-1; 8 positions agree with TRBD2. Germline lookup yields CDR1 SGHKS and CDR2 YYEKEE (reference sequence). With V trimmed by 1 base and J by 9 bases, 9 bases remained unmatched. The CDR3 has 15 amino acids. The CDR3 loop reads CASSLSGGTVGEQFF. CDR3 DNA: TGTGCCAGCAGCTTGAGCGGGGGAACCGTTGGTGAGCAGTTCTTC.

This sequence joins TRBV28 and TRBJ1-2, with D tentatively TRBD1 (6 bases). CDR1 and CDR2 from the germline V gene are MDHEN and SYDVKM. The CDR3 loop spans 15 amino acids. V was clipped by 5 bases and J by 0 bases, with 13 bases between them. CDR3 loop: CASSIQGLANYGYTF. In nucleotides, the CDR3 is TGTGCCAGCAGTATACAGGGCCTGGCTAACTATGGCTACACCTTC.

This rearrangement joins TRBV19 to TRBJ1-6; D unresolved. The CDR3 consists of 13 residues. Germline lookup yields CDR1 LNHDA and CDR2 SQIVND (reference sequence). V lost 1 base to trimming and J lost 7 bases, with 5 bases between them. The chain's CDR3 is CASSIGTNSPLHF. In DNA, the CDR3 is TGTGCCAGTAGTATAGGCACAAATTCACCCCTCCACTTT.

Here the CDR3 reads CASSTAQGGNTEAFF. In nucleotides, the CDR3 is TGTGCCAGTAGTACCGCACAAGGGGGGAACACTGAAGCTTTCTTT. V is TRBV19 and J is TRBJ1-1, with D perhaps matching TRBD1 (6 bases). CDR1 and CDR2 from the germline V gene are LNHDA and SQIVND (reference sequence). V gave up 4 bases and J gave up 1 base, with 13 bases separating them. This CDR3 is built from 15 residues.

This chain uses TRBV7-2 with TRBJ2-1; weak D call: TRBD1 (6 bases). Germline loops: CDR1 SGHTA, CDR2 FQGNSA. There are 14 residues in the CDR3. The V end was cut by 1 base, the J end by 9 bases, with 13 bases between. The CDR3 DNA is TGTGCCAGCAGCTTAGATCGACAGGTCGGTGAGCAGTTCTTC. This encodes CASSLDRQVGEQFF.

The rearrangement uses TRBV5-4 and TRBJ2-3; unclear D gene. V dropped 0 bases and J dropped 1 base, with 9 bases sitting between them. Germline V lookup: CDR1 SGHNT, CDR2 YYREEE (reference sequence). The CDR3 loop spans 15 amino acids. Here the CDR3 DNA reads TGTGCCAGCAGCTTGGACTCTGGCGGCACAGATACGCAGTATTTT. The encoded protein is CASSLDSGGTDTQYF.

For the CDR3, the DNA is TGTGCCTGGAGTGTACAAGGGGCGGTCCAAGAGACCCAGTACTTC. Its protein product is CAWSVQGAVQETQYF. This sequence joins TRBV30 and TRBJ2-5, with a tentative D call TRBD1 (5 bases). The CDR3 spans 15 residues. The V gene lost 0 bases and the J gene lost 1 base, with 12 bases spanning the gap. Germline V gene data show CDR1 as GTSNPN and CDR2 as SVGIG (reference sequence).

V usage is TRBV2 and J usage is TRBJ2-2; weak D call: TRBD1 (6 bases). V was clipped by 7 bases and J by 2 bases, with 14 bases between them. Germline CDR1 SNHLY, CDR2 FYNNEI. The CDR3 runs to 15 residues. The CDR3 loop is CASKSQGLNTGELFF. The CDR3 DNA sequence: TGTGCCAGCAAGTCACAGGGCCTTAACACCGGGGAGCTGTTTTTT. Filled out from reference TRBV2 and TRBJ2-2, the complete variable domain reads EPEVTQTPSHQVTQMGQEVILRCVPISNHLYFYWYRQILGQKVEFLVSFYNNEISEKSEIFDDQFSVERPDGSNFTLKIRSTKLEDSAMYFCASKSQGLNTGELFFGEGSRLTVL.

This chain joins TRBV27 and TRBJ2-3; D unclear. This CDR3 has 13 amino acids. Deletions cut 2 bases from V and 2 bases from J, with 5 bases between. CDR1 and CDR2 from the germline V gene are MNHEY and SMNVEV (reference sequence). The CDR3 loop is CASSLRATDTQYF. CDR3 coding DNA: TGTGCCAGCAGTTTAAGGGCCACAGATACGCAGTATTTT.

J is TRBJ2-1 and V is TRBV5-8; a weak D match, TRBD2 (6 bases). Trimming removed 3 bases from V and 3 bases from J, with 13 bases in between. This CDR3 region has 15 residues. In germline, CDR1 is SGHTS, CDR2 YDEGEE. In nucleotides, the CDR3 is TGTGCCAGCAGCTCCACCGGGACTGGCTACAATGAGCAGTTCTTC. Protein sequence: CASSSTGTGYNEQFF. Based on the CDR3 plus reference TRBV5-8 and TRBJ2-1, the full variable domain is EAGVTQSPTHLIKTRGQQATLRCSPISGHTSVYWYQQALGLGLQFLLWYDEGEERNRGNFPPRFSGRQFPNYSSELNVNALELEDSALYLCASSSTGTGYNEQFFGPGTRLTVL.

The chain is built from TRBV6-6 and TRBJ1-6; 10 positions agree with TRBD1. V dropped 6 bases and J dropped 9; count of bases not matched to a gene: 8. In germline, CDR1 is MNHNY, CDR2 SVGAGI (reference sequence). This CDR3 has 15 amino acids. CDR3 sequence reads: CASSQLGQGSSPLHF. The CDR3 DNA is TGTGCCAGCAGCCAATTGGGACAGGGGAGTTCACCCCTCCACTTT.

The genes are TRBV5-8 and TRBJ1-2; perhaps TRBD1 as D (5 bases). Trimming removed 4 bases from V and 10 bases from J, with 17 bases in between. The germline V gene encodes CDR1 SGHTS and CDR2 YDEGEE. This CDR3 has 13 residues. The CDR3 bases are TGTGCCAGCAGCCAAACGGGACGCCTCCTCTACACCTTC. Protein sequence: CASSQTGRLLYTF.

This clone was observed once. The rearrangement uses TRBV7-8 and TRBJ2-3; TRBD1 matches at 7 bases. The ends lost 1 base at V and 0 bases at J; junction bases unmatched: 4. Germline V gives CDR1 SGHVS, CDR2 FQNEAQ. This CDR3 has 16 amino acids. The CDR3 bases are TGTGCCAGCAGCTTAGGTCCAGGGGGAAGCACAGATACGCAGTATTTT. This encodes CASSLGPGGSTDTQYF.

This clone has just one count. V is TRBV6-5 and J is TRBJ1-1; maybe TRBD1 (5 bases). CDR3 length: 14 amino acids. V lost 6 bases to trimming and J lost 2 bases, with 13 bases between them. Germline V CDR1 and CDR2: MNHEY, SVGAGI. The CDR3 DNA sequence: TGTGCCAGCAGACCTGACAGTACAAACACTGAAGCTTTCTTT. This translates into CASRPDSTNTEAFF.

In its sample, this clone was seen a few times. The chain uses TRBV5-6 and TRBJ1-1; no reliable D call. Germline V gene sequence: CDR1 SGHDT, CDR2 YYEEEE. Trimming removed 4 bases from V and 4 bases from J, with 20 bases in between. The CDR3 has 16 residues. The CDR3 DNA follows: TGTGCCAGCAGCCCCGGGCCGCGCGGTCGGGGCACTGAAGCTTTCTTT. It yields the protein CASSPGPRGRGTEAFF.

The V call is TRBV19, the J call TRBJ1-3; D possibly corresponds to TRBD1 (5 bases). V was pared by 10 bases and J by 0 bases, with 10 bases between. This CDR3 has 13 amino acids. Germline assignment: CDR1 LNHDA and CDR2 SQIVND (reference sequence). The CDR3 nucleotides are TGTGCCACCTCGACAGACTCTGGAAACACCATATATTTT. Translated: CATSTDSGNTIYF.

This chain links TRBV18 with TRBJ2-1, with D tentatively TRBD1 (7 bases). Germline V gene data show CDR1 as KGHSH and CDR2 as LQKENI. This CDR3 contains 16 residues. V lost 2 bases and J lost 6, with 17 bases in between. The CDR3 sequence: CASSPVRVQGGNEQFF. The CDR3 DNA follows: TGTGCCAGCTCACCAGTGAGGGTTCAGGGGGGCAATGAGCAGTTCTTC.

This chain uses TRBV7-9 with TRBJ2-2; 7 positions agree with TRBD1. The CDR3 loop spans 14 amino acids. The V gene end was trimmed by 6 bases and the J gene end by 7 bases; junction bases not matched to a gene: 8. Germline V lookup: CDR1 SEHNR, CDR2 FQNEAQ (reference sequence). The CDR3 protein is CASRSTGAGGELFF. The DNA of the CDR3 is TGTGCCAGCAGATCTACAGGGGCGGGCGGGGAGCTGTTTTTT.

This chain connects TRBV6-5 to TRBJ2-6; the D gene is possibly TRBD1 (6 bases). The CDR3 loop spans 15 amino acids. Looked up from germline, CDR1 is MNHEY and CDR2 is SVGAGI. Trimming took 5 bases from V and 4 from J, leaving 12 bases between them. The CDR3 loop is CASSQTGYGANVLTF. The DNA for the CDR3 is TGTGCCAGCAGTCAAACAGGGTACGGGGCCAACGTCCTGACTTTC.

The chain recombines TRBV7-9 with TRBJ1-5; D unclear. The CDR3 has 18 residues. Trimming took 1 base from V and 2 from J, leaving 18 bases between them. The germline gives CDR1 SEHNR, CDR2 FQNEAQ (reference sequence). The CDR3 sequence is CASSLGVGTGFGNQPQHF. The CDR3, as DNA: TGTGCCAGCAGCTTAGGGGTCGGCACGGGATTCGGCAATCAGCCCCAGCATTTT.

This chain joins TRBV19 and TRBJ1-3, with D maybe TRBD1 (5 bases). The CDR3 spans 15 residues. V was cut by 9 bases and J by 2 bases, with 17 bases left in between. Per the germline V gene, CDR1 is LNHDA and CDR2 is SQIVND (reference sequence). CDR3 in DNA: TGTGCCAGGGGGGAACGGGGAGGGACTGGAAACACCATATATTTT. Translated: CARGERGGTGNTIYF.

Of note for this clone: The sample contains more than one DNA sequence encoding this CDR3. The J gene is TRBJ2-7, the V gene TRBV5-1; 9 bases match TRBD2. Trimming took 4 bases from V and 1 from J; bases not matched to a gene: 3. From germline, CDR1 is SGHRS and CDR2 YFSETQ. This CDR3 region has 14 residues. CDR3 coding DNA: TGCGCCAGCAGCCTTAGCGGGAGTTCCTACGAGCAGTACTTC. Translating gives CASSLSGSSYEQYF.

The rearrangement links TRBV5-4 to TRBJ2-5, with D unclear. The CDR3 contains 15 residues. The germline V gene encodes CDR1 SGHNT and CDR2 YYREEE (reference sequence). The germline V and J ends were trimmed by 0 bases and 4 bases, with 13 bases remaining between them. The CDR3 bases are TGTGCCAGCAGCTTGGTTTCGGGTTCGGGAGAGACCCAGTACTTC. Its protein is CASSLVSGSGETQYF.